A selection of T cell receptor beta chains follows, all from one sample in a study of molecular identifiers for immune sequencing clone quantification. TCRdb called the PCR reads again in MiXCR, with one record for every CDR3 protein. Of more than 95,000 distinct CDR3 sequences detected, more than 20% appear once; the ten largest clones hold 0.85% to 0.95%. Sequencing was carried out using naive CD8+ T cells from blood, with Jurkat cell RNA spiked in. Source of these receptors: a human donor in good health. Some libraries in this study had Jurkat cell RNA spiked in. Both conserved end residues are part of each CDR3. Each record gives: D gene, V gene, J gene, clone size, CDR3 protein, CDR3 DNA. A D gene is named only where the DNA matches it firmly. The listing skips clone size in some rows; elsewhere it reads once, few, many or a size class.

TRBD1	TRBV12-3/TRBV12-4	TRBJ2-1	many	CASKHRGYNEQFF	TGTGCCAGCAAACACAGGGGATACAATGAGCAGTTCTTC
TRBD1	TRBV6-1	TRBJ2-5	many	CASTLWTAGTEETQYF	TGTGCCAGCACTCTTTGGACCGCCGGGACAGAAGAGACCCAGTACTTC
NA	TRBV6-1	TRBJ1-1	many	CASSEGPSGTEAFF	TGTGCCAGCAGTGAAGGGCCAAGCGGTACTGAAGCTTTCTTT
NA	TRBV5-1	TRBJ2-1	NA	CASRGGHEQFF	TGCGCCAGCAGGGGGGGGCATGAGCAGTTCTTC
TRBD2	TRBV30	TRBJ2-5	many	CAWNMGGFQETQYF	TGTGCCTGGAATATGGGGGGGTTTCAAGAGACCCAGTACTTC
NA	TRBV6-2/TRBV6-3	TRBJ2-1	many	CASRHGGARSYNEQFF	TGTGCCAGCAGACACGGCGGGGCCCGCTCCTACAATGAGCAGTTCTTC
NA	TRBV28	TRBJ2-3	many	CASTGSPSDTQYF	TGTGCCAGCACGGGTAGCCCGTCAGATACGCAGTATTTT
NA	TRBV2	TRBJ2-3	many	CASSGITLDTQYF	TGTGCCAGCAGCGGAATAACGCTGGATACGCAGTATTTT
TRBD2	TRBV15	TRBJ2-1	many	CATSRRAGTSNEQFF	TGTGCCACCAGCAGAAGAGCGGGAACTTCTAATGAGCAGTTCTTC
NA	TRBV6-2/TRBV6-3	TRBJ1-5	many	CASSTDKHQPQHF	TGTGCCAGCAGCACGGACAAGCATCAGCCCCAGCATTTT
TRBD2	TRBV4-2	TRBJ2-5	NA	CASGQDRGGSIETQYF	TGTGCCAGCGGCCAAGATCGCGGCGGGAGTATAGAGACCCAGTACTTC
NA	TRBV2	TRBJ2-7	many	CASSERQSYEQYF	TGTGCCAGCAGTGAACGGCAGTCCTACGAGCAGTACTTC
NA	TRBV12-3/TRBV12-4	TRBJ2-1	NA	CASSLGKLGGNEQFF	TGTGCCAGCAGTTTAGGGAAACTAGGGGGGAATGAGCAGTTCTTC
NA	TRBV27	TRBJ2-3	few	CASSSLGVEGTDTQYF	TGTGCCAGCAGTTCCCTTGGGGTAGAAGGGACAGATACGCAGTATTTT
TRBD1	TRBV27	TRBJ2-7	NA	CASATQGSEQYF	TGTGCCAGCGCGACACAGGGGTCCGAGCAGTACTTC
TRBD2	TRBV20-1	TRBJ2-5	NA	CSARGLAGAPETQYF	TGCAGTGCCCGCGGACTAGCGGGAGCCCCAGAGACCCAGTACTTC
NA	TRBV4-3	TRBJ2-3	NA	CASSQYLRGDTQYF	TGCGCCAGCAGCCAATACCTCCGGGGAGATACGCAGTATTTT
NA	TRBV12-5	TRBJ1-1	NA	CASGLNPDGSNTEAFF	TGTGCTAGTGGTTTAAACCCGGACGGATCGAACACTGAAGCTTTCTTT
NA	TRBV2	TRBJ2-7	many	CASSEVMGDYEQYF	TGTGCCAGCAGTGAAGTGATGGGAGACTACGAGCAGTACTTC
TRBD2	TRBV12-3/TRBV12-4	TRBJ2-3	many	CASSLAGRGSSTDTQYF	TGTGCCAGCAGTTTAGCAGGGCGGGGGAGTAGCACAGATACGCAGTATTTT
NA	TRBV6-2/TRBV6-3	TRBJ1-5	many	CASREEVGQPQHF	TGTGCCAGCAGGGAGGAGGTCGGGCAGCCCCAGCATTTT
NA	TRBV29-1	TRBJ2-5	many	CSVWVTTPPEGGVGETQYF	TGCAGCGTGTGGGTCACAACACCCCCTGAAGGGGGGGTGGGGGAGACCCAGTACTTC
TRBD2	TRBV11-2	TRBJ2-1	many	CASSLGGGTTYNEQFF	TGTGCCAGCAGCTTAGGGGGGGGGACCACCTACAATGAGCAGTTCTTC
TRBD2	TRBV6-6	TRBJ2-7	many	CASRLAGGTHEQYF	TGTGCCAGCAGGCTAGCGGGAGGAACCCACGAGCAGTACTTC
NA	TRBV6-5	TRBJ1-1	many	CASSYRVDTEAFF	TGTGCCAGCAGTTACAGGGTTGACACTGAAGCTTTCTTT
NA	TRBV20-1	TRBJ2-3	many	CSALNRPWGVDTQYF	TGCAGTGCTTTGAACAGGCCCTGGGGCGTTGATACGCAGTATTTT
NA	TRBV10-3	TRBJ2-3	many	CAISESTGDTQYF	TGTGCCATCAGTGAGTCGACGGGGGATACGCAGTATTTT
NA	TRBV16	TRBJ1-6	many	CASSQMGENSPLHF	TGTGCCAGCAGCCAAATGGGGGAGAATTCACCCCTCCACTTT
TRBD2	TRBV12-3/TRBV12-4	TRBJ2-3	many	CASSSPSGGQDTQYF	TGTGCCAGCAGTTCTCCCAGCGGGGGGCAAGATACGCAGTATTTT
TRBD2	TRBV11-3	TRBJ2-3	few	CASSLGLAGVSDTQYF	TGTGCCAGCAGCTTAGGGCTAGCGGGAGTCTCGGATACGCAGTATTTT
NA	TRBV19	TRBJ2-1	many	CASSIGSSEGYNEQFF	TGTGCCAGTAGTATTGGATCTAGCGAGGGTTACAATGAGCAGTTCTTC
TRBD2	TRBV20-1	TRBJ2-7	many	CSARLLAGDYEQYF	TGCAGTGCTAGGCTGCTAGCGGGAGACTACGAGCAGTACTTC
TRBD1	TRBV2	TRBJ1-1	few	CASSEGETGGNTEAFF	TGTGCCAGCAGTGAAGGGGAGACAGGGGGCAATACTGAAGCTTTCTTT
TRBD2	TRBV2	TRBJ2-3	NA	CARRRGTSGTDTQYF	TGTGCCCGCCGCCGCGGGACTAGCGGCACAGATACGCAGTATTTT
NA	TRBV7-9	TRBJ2-3	NA	CASSFPMAGKDTSTDTQYF	TGTGCCAGCAGCTTCCCTATGGCGGGGAAAGACACTAGCACAGATACGCAATATTTT
TRBD2	TRBV27	TRBJ2-1	NA	CASRGLEYNEQFF	TGTGCCAGCAGGGGACTAGAGTACAATGAGCAGTTCTTC
NA	TRBV28	TRBJ2-5	many	CASSLWQTQYF	TGTGCCAGCAGTTTATGGCAGACCCAGTACTTC
NA	TRBV27	TRBJ2-7	many	CASSLSGGEYEQYF	TGTGCCAGCAGTTTATCGGGGGGCGAGTACGAGCAGTACTTC
NA	TRBV3-1	TRBJ2-5	NA	CASSQDSSLQETQYF	TGTGCCAGCAGCCAAGACTCTAGCCTCCAAGAGACCCAGTACTTC
NA	TRBV6-2/TRBV6-3	TRBJ2-7	many	CASSYQTGPTPYEQYF	TGTGCCAGCAGTTACCAGACCGGGCCAACTCCCTACGAGCAGTACTTC
NA	TRBV4-3	TRBJ2-3	NA	CARSQDSTSSLSTDTQYF	TGCGCCAGGAGCCAAGATAGCACTTCCTCTCTCAGCACAGATACGCAGTATTTT
NA	TRBV4-2	TRBJ2-7	many	CASSQDWGSYEQYF	TGTGCCAGCAGCCAAGATTGGGGGAGCTACGAGCAGTACTTC
NA	TRBV7-3	TRBJ1-2	few	CASSLRHVASGVYYGYTF	TGTGCCAGCAGCTTAAGACACGTAGCCAGTGGGGTATATTATGGCTACACCTTC
NA	TRBV7-9	TRBJ2-2	few	CASSPTVAGELFF	TGTGCCAGCAGCCCGACGGTGGCCGGGGAGCTGTTTTTT
NA	TRBV12-3/TRBV12-4	TRBJ1-2	NA	CASTWQPTYGYTF	TGTGCCAGCACCTGGCAGCCGACCTATGGCTACACCTTC
NA	TRBV4-3	TRBJ2-3	NA	CARRQDRQGLDTQYF	TGCGCCCGCCGCCAAGATCGTCAGGGGCTAGATACGCAGTATTTT
NA	TRBV6-2/TRBV6-3	TRBJ2-5	NA	CASSYTEYQEIQYF	TGTGCCAGCAGTTACACAGAGTACCAAGAGATCCAGTACTTC